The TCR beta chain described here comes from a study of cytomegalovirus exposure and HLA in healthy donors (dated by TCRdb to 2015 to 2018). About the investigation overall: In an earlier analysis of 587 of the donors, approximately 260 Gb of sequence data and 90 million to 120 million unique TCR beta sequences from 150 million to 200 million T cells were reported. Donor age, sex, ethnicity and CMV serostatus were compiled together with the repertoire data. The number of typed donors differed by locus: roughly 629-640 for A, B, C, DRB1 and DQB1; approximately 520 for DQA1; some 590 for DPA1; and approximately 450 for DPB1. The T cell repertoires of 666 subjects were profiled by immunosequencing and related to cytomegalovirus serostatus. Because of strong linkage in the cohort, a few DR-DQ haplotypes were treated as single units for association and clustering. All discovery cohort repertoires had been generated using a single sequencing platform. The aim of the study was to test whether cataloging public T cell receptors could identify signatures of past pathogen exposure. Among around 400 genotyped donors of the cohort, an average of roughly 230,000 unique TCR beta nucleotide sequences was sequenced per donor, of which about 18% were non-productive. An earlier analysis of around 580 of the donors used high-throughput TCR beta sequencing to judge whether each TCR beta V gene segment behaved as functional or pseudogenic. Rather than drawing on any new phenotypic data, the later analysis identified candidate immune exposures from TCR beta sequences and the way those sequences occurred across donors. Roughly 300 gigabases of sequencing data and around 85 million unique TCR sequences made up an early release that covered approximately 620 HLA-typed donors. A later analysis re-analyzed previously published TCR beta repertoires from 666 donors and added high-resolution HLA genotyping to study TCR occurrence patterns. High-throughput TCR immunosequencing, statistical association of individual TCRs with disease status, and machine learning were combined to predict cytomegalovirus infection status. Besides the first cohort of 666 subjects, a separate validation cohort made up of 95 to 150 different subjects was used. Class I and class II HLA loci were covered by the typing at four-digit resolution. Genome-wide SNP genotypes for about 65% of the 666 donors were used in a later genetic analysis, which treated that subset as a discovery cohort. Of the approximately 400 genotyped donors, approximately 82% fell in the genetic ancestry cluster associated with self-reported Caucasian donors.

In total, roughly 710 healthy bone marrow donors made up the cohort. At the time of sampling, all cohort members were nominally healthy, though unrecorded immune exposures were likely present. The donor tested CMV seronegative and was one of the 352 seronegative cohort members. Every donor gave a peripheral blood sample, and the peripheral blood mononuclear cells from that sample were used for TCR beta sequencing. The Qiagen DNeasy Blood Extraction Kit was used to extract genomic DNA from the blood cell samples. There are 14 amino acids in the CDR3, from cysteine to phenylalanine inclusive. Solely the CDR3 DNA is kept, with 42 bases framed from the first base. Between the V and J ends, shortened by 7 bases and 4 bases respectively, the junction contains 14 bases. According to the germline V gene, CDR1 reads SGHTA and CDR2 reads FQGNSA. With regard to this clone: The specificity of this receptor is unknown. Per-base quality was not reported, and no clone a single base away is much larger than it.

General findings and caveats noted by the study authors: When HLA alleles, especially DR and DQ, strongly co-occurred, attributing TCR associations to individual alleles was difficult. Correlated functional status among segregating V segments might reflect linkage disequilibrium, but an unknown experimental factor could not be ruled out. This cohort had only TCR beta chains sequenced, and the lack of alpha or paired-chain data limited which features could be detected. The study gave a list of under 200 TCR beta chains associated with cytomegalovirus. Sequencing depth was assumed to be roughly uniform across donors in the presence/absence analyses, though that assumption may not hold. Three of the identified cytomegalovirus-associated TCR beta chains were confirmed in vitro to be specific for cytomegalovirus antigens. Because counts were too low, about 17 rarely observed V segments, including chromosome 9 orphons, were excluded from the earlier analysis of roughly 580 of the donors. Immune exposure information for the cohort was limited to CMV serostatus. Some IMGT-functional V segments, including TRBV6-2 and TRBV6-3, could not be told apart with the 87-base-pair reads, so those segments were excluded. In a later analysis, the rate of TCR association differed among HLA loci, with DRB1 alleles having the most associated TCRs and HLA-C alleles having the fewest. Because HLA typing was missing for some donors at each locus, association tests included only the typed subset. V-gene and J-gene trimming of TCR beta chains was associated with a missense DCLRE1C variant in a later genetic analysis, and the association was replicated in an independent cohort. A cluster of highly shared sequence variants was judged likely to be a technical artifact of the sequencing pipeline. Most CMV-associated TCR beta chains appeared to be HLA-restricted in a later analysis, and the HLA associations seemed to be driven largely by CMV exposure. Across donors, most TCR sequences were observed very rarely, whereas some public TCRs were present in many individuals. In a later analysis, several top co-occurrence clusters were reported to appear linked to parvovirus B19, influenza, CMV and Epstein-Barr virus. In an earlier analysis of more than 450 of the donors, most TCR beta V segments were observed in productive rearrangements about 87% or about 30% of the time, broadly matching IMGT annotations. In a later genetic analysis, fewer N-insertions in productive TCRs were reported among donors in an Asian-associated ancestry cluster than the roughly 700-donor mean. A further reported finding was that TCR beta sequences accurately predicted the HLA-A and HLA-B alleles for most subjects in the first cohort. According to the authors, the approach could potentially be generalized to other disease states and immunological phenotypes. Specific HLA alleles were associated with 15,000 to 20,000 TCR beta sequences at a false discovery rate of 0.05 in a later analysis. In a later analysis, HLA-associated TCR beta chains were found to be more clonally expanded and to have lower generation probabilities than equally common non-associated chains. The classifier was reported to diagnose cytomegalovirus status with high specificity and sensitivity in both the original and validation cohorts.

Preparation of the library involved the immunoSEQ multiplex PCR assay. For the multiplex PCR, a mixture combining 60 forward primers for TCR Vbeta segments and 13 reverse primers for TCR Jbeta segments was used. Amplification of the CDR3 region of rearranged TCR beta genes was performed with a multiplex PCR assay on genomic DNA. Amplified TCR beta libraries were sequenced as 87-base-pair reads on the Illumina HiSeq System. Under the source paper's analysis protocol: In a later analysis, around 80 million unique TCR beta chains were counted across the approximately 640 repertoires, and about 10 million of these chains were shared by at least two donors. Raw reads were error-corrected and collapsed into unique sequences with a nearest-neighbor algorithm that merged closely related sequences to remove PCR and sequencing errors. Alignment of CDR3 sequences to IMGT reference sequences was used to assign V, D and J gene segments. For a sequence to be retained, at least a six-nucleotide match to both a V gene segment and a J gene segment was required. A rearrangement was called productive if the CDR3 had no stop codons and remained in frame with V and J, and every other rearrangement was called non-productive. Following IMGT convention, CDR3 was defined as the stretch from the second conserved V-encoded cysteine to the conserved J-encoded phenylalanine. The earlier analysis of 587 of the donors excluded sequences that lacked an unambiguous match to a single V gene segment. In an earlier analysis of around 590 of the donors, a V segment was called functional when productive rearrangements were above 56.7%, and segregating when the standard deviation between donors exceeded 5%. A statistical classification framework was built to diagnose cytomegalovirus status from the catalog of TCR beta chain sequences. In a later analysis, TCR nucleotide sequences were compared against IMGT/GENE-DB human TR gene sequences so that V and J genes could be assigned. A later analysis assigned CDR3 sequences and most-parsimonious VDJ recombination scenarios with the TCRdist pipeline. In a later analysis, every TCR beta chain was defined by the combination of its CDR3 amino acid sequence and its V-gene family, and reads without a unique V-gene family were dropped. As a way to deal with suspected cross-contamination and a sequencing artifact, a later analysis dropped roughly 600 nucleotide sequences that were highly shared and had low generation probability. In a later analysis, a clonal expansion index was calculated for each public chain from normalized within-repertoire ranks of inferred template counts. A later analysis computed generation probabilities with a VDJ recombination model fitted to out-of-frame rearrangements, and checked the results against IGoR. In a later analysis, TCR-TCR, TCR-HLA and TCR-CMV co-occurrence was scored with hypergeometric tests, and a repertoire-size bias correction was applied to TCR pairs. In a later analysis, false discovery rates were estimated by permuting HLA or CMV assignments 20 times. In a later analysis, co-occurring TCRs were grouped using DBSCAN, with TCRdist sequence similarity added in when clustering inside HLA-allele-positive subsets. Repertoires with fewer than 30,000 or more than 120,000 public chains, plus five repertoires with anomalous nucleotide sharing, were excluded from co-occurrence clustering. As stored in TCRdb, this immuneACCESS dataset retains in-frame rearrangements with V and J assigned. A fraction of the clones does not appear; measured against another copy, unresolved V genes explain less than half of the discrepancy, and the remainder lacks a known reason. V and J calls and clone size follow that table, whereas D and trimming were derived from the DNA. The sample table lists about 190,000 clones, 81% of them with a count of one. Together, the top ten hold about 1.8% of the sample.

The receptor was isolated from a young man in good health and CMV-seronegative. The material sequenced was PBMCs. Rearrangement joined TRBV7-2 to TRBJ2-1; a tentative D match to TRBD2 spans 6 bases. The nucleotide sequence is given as TGTGCCAGCACCCCCACCGGAGGGTACAATGAGCAGTTCTTC. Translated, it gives CASTPTGGYNEQFF.